The clone carrying this T cell receptor beta chain was picked up a small number of times. These data come from a study of regulatory T cells in long-lasting Graves disease. Study summary: The criterion for persistent Graves' disease was over 5 years of antithyroid drugs with positive TSH receptor antibodies.

The germline CDR1 and CDR2 sequences are MDHEN and SYDVKM. V was pared by 3 bases and J by 7 bases, with 25 bases of the junction left unmatched. CDR3 size: 21 residues. As for time point: persistent/refractory GD, antithyroid drugs over 5 years with positive TRAb. PBMCs were the source of the RNA used for TCR sequencing. Library construction for TCR beta used iRepertoire HTBI primers and Arm-PCR of CDR3 regions. Each CDR3 protein gets one entry after TCRdb re-called the multiplex PCR reads with MiXCR. In the table there are 360,000 or so distinct CDR3 sequences, roughly 25% of which are singletons. The chain combines TRBV28 with TRBJ1-4; TRBD1 agrees at 8 bases. The TCR was taken from a woman aged 35 to 49 with Graves disease. Sequences were derived from peripheral blood mononuclear cells (PBMCs), sampled when the disease was refractory, from a patient treated with antithyroid drugs. CDR3 sequence: CASSFGGASSQGAGGGEKLFF. The CDR3 DNA reads TGTGCCAGCAGTTTCGGAGGGGCATCGTCGCAGGGGGCAGGCGGGGGTGAAAAACTGTTTTTT.